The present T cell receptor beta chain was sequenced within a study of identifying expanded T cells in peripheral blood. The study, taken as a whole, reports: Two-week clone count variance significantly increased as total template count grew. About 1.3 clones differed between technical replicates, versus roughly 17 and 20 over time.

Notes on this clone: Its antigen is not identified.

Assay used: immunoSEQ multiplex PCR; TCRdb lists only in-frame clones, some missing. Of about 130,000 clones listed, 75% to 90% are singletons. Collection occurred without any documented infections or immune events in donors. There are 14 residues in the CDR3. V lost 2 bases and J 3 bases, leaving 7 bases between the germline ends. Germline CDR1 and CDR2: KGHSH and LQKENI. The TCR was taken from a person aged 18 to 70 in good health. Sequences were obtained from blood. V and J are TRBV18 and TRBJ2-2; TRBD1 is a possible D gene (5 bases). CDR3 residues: CASSPDSDTGELFF. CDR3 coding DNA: TGTGCCAGCTCACCAGACAGTGACACCGGGGAGCTGTTTTTT. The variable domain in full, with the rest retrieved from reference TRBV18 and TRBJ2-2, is NAGVMQNPRHLVRRRGQEARLRCSPMKGHSHVYWYRQLPEEGLKFMVYLQKENIIDESGMPKERFSAEFPKEGPSILRIQQVVRGDSAAYFCASSPDSDTGELFFGEGSRLTVL.